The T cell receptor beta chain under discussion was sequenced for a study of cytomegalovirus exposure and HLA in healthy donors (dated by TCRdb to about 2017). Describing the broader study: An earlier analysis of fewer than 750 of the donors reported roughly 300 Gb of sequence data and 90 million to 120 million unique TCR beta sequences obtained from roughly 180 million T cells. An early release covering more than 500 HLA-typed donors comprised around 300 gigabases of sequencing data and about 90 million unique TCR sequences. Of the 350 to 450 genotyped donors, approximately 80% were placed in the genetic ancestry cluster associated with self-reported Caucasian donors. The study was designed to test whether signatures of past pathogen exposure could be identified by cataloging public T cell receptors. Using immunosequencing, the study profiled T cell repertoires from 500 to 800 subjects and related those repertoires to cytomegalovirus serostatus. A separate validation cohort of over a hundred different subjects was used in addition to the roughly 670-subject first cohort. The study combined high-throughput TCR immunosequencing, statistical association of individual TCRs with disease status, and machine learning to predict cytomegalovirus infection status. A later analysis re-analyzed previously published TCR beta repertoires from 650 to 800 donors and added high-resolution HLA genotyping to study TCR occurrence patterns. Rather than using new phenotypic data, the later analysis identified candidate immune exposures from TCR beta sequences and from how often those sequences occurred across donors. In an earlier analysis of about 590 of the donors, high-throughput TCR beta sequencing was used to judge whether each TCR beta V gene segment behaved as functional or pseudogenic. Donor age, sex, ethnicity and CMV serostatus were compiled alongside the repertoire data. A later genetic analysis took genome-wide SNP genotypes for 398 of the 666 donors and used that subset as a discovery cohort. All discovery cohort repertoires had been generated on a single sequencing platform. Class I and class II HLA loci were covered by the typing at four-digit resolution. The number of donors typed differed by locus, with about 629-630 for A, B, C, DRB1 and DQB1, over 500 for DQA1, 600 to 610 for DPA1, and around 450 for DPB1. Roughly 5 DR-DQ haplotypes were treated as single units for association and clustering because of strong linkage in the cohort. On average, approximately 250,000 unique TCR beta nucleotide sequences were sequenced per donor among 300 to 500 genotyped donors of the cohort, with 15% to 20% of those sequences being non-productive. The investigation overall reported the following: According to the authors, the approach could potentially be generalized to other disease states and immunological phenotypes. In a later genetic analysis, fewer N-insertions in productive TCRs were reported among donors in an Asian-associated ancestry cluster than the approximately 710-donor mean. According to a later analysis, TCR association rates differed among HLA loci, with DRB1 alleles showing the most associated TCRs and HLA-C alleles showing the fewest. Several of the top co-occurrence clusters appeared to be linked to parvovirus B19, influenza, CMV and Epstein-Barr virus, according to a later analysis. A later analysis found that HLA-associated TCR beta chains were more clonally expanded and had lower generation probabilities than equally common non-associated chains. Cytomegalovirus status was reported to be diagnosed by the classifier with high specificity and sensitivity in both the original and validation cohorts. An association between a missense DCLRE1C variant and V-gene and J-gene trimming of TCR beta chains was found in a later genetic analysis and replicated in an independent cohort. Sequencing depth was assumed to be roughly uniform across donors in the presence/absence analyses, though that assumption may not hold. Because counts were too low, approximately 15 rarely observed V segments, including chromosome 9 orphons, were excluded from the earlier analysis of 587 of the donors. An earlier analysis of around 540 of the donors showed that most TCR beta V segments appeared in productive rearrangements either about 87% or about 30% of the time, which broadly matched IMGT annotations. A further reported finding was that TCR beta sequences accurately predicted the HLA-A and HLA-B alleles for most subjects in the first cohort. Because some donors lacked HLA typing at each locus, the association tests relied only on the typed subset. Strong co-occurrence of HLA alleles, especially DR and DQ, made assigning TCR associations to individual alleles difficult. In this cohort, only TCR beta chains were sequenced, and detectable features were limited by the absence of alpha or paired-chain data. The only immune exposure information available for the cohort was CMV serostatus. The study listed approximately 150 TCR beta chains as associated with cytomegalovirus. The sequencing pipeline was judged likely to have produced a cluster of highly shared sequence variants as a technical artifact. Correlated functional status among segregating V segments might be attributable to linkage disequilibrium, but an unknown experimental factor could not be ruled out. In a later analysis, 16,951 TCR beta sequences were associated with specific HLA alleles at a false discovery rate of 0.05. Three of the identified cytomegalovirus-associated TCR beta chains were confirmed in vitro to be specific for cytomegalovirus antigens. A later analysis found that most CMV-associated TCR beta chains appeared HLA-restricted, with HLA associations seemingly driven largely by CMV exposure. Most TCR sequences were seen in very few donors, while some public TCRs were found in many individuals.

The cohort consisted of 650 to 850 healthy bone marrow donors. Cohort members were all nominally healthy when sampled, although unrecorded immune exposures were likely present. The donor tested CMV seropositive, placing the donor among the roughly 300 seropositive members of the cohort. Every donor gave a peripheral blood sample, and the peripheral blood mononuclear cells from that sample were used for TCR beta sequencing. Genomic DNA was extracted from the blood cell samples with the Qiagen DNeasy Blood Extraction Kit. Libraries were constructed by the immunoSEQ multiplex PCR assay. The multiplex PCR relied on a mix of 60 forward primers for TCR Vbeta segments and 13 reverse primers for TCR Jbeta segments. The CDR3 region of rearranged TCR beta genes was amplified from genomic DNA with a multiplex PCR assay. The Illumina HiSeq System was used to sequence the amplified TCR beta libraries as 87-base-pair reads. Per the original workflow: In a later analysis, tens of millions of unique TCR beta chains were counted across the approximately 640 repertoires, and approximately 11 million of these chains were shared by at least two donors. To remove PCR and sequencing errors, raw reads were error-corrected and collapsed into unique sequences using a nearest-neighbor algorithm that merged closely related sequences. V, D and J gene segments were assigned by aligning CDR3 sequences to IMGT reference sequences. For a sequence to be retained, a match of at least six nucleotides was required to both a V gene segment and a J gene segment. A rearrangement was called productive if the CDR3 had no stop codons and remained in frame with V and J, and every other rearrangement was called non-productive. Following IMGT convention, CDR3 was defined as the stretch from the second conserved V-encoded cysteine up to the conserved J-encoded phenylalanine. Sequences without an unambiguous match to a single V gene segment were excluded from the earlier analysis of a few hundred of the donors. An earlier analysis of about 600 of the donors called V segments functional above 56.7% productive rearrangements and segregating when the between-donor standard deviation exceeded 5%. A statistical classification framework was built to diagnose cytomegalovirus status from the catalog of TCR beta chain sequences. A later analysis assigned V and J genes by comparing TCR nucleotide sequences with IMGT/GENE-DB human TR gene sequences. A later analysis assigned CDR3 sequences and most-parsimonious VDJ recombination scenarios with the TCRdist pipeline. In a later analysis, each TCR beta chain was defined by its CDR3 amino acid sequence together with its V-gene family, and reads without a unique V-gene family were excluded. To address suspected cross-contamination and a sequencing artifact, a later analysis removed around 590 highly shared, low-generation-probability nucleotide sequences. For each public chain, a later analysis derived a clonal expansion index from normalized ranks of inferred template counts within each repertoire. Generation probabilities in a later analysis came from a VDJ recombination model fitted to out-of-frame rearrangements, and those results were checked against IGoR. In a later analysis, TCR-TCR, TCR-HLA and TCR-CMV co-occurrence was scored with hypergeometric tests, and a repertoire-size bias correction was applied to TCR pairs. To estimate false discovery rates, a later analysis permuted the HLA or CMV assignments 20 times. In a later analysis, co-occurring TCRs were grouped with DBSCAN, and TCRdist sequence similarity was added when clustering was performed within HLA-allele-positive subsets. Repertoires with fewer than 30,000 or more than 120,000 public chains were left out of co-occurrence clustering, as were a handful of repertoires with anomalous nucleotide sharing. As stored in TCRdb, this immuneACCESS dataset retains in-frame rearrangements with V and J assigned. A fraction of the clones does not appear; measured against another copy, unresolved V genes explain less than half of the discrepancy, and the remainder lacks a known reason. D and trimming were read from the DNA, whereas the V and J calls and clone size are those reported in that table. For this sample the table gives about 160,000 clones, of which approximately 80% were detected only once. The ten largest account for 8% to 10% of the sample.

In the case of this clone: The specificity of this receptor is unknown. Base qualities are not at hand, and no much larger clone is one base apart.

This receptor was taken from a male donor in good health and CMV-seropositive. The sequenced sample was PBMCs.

Here the CDR3 is given as CASSALAVIPYEQYF. The DNA sequence is given as TGTGCCAGCAGCGCTCTAGCGGTTATACCCTACGAGCAGTACTTC. The chain couples TRBV14 to TRBJ2-7; TRBD2 fits 7 bases in the junction. The germline V gene gives CDR1 as SGHDN and CDR2 as FVKESK. Here V drops 5 bases and J drops 2 bases, and the junction holds 9 bases not matched to any gene. The CDR3 sequence holds 15 residues, the cysteine and phenylalanine included. CDR3 DNA only is kept here, 45 bases in frame from base 1.